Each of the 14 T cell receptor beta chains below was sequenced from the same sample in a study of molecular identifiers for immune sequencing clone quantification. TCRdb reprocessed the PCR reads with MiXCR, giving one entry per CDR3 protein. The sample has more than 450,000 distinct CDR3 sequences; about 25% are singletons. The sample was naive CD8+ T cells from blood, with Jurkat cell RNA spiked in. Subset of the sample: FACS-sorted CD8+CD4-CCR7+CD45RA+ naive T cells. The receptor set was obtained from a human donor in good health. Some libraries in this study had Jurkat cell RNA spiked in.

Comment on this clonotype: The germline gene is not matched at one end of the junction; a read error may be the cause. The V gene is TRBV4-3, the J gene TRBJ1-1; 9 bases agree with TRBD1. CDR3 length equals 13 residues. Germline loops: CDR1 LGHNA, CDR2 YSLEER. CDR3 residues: CTSSQDRGTEAFF. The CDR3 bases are TGCACCAGCAGCCAGGACAGGGGCACTGAAGCTTTCTTT.

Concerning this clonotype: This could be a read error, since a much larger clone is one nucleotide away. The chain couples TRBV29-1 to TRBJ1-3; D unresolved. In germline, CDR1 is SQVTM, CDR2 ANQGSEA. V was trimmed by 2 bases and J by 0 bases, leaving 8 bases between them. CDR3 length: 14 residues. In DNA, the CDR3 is TGCAGCGTTGAACTGGTGAACTCTGGAAACACCATATATTTT. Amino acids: CSVELVNSGNTIYF.

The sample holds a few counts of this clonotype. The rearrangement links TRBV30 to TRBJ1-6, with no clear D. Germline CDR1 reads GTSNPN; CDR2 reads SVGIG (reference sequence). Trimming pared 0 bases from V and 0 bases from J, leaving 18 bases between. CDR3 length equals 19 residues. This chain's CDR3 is CAWSVLSVVGSSYNSPLHF. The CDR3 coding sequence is TGTGCCTGGAGTGTACTGAGTGTGGTAGGGAGCTCCTATAATTCACCCCTCCACTTT.

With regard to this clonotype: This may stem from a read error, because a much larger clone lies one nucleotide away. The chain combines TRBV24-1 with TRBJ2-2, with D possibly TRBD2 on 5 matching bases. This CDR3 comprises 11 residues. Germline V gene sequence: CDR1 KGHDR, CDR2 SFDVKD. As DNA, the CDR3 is TGTACCACCGGGGACACCGGGGAGCTGTTTTTT. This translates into CTTGDTGELFF.

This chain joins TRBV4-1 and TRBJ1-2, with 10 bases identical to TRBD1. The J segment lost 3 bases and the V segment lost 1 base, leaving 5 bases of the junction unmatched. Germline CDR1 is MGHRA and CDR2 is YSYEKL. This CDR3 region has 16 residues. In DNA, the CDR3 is TGCGCCAGCAGCCAAGGACAGGGGGCAGGCGACTATGGCTACACCTTC. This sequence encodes CASSQGQGAGDYGYTF.

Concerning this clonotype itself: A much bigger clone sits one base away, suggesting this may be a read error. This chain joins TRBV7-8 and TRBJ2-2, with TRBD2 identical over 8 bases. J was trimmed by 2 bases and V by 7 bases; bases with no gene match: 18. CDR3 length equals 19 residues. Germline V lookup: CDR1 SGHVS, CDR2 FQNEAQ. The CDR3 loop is CASTLHGGAPAANTGELFF. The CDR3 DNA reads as TGTGCCAGCACCCTTCACGGGGGGGCCCCGGCCGCTAACACCGGGGAGCTGTTTTTT. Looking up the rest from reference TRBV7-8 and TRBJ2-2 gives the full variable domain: GAGVSQSPRYKVAKRGQDVALRCDPISGHVSLFWYQQALGQGPEFLTYFQNEAQLDKSGLPSDRFFAERPEGSVSTLKIQRTQQEDSAVYLCASTLHGGAPAANTGELFFGEGSRLTVL.

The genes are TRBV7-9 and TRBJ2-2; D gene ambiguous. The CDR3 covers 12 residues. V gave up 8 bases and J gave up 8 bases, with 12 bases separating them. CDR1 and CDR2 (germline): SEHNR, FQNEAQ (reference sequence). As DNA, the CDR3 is TGTGCCAGCGCCCTCTCTTCGGGGGAGCTGTTTTTT. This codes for CASALSSGELFF.

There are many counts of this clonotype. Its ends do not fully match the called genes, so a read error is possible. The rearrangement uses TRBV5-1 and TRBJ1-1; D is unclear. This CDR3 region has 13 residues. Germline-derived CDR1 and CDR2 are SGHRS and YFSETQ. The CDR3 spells CASSLAVNTEAFF. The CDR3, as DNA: TGTGCCAGCAGCTTAGCGGTGAACACTGAAGCTTTCTTT.

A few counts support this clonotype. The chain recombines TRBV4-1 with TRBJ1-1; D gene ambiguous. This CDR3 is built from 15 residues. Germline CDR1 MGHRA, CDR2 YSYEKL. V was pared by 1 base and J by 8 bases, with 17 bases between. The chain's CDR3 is CASSQVPQVEAEAFF. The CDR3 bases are TGCGCCAGCAGCCAAGTTCCCCAGGTGGAGGCGGAAGCTTTCTTT.

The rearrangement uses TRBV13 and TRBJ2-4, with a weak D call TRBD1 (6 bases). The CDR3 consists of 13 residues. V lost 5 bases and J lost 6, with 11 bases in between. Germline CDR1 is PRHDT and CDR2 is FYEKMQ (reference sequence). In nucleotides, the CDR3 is TGTGCCAGCAGCCCCAAGGACAGAAACATTCAGTACTTC. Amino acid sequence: CASSPKDRNIQYF.

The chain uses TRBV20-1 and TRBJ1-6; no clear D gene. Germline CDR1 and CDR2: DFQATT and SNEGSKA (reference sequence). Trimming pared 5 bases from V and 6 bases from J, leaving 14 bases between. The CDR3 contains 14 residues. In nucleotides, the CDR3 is TGCAGTGCTCAGCCGCGGCGGGGTAATTCACCCCTCCACTTT. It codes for CSAQPRRGNSPLHF.

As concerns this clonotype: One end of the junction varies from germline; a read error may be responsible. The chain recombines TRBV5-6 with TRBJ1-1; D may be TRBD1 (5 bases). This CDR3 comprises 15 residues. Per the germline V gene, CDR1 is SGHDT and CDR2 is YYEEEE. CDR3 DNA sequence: TGTGCCAGCAGCTTGGTAAGGGGCCAATGGACTGAAACTTTCTTC. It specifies CASSLVRGQWTETFF.

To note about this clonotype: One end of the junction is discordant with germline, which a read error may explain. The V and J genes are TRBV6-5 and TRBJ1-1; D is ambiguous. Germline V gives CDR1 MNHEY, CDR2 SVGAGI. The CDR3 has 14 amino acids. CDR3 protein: CASSPLVPAPDAFF. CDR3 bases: TGTGCCAGCAGTCCCCTCGTACCCGCGCCTGATGCTTTCTTT.

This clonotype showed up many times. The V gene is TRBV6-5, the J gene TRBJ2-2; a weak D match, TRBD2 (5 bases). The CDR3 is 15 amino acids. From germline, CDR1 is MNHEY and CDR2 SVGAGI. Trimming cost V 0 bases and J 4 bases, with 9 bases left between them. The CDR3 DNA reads TGTGCCAGCAGTTACTCATTGACTATCACCGGGGAGCTGTTTTTT. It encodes CASSYSLTITGELFF.